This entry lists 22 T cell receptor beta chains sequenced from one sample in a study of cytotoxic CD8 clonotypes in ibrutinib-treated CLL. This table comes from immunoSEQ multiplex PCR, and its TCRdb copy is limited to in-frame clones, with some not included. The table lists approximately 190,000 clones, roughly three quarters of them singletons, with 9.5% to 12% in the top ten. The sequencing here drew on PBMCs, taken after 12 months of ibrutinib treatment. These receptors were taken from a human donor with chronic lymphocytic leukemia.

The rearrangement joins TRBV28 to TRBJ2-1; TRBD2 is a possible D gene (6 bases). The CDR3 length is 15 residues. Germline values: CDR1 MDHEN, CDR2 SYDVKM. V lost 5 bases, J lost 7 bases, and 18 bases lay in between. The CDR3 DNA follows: TGTGCCAGCAGTACCGGTGGCGGGACGGGAAATGAGCAGTTCTTC. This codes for CASSTGGGTGNEQFF. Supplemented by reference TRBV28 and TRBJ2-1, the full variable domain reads DVKVTQSSRYLVKRTGEKVFLECVQDMDHENMFWYRQDPGLGLRLIYFSYDVKMKEKGDIPEGYSVSREKKERFSLILESASTNQTSMYLCASSTGGGTGNEQFFGPGTRLTVL.

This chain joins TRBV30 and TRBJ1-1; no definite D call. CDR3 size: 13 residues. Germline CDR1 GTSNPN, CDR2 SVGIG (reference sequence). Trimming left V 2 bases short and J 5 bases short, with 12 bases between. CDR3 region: CAWSSFTGTEAFF. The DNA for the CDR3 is TGTGCCTGGAGTTCCTTCACGGGGACTGAAGCTTTCTTT.

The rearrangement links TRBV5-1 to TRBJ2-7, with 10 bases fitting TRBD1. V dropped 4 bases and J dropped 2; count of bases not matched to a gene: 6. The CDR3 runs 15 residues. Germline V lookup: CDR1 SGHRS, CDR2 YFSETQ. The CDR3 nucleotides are TGCGCCAGCAGCGCCGGGACAGGGGCCGCCTACGAGCAGTACTTC. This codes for CASSAGTGAAYEQYF.

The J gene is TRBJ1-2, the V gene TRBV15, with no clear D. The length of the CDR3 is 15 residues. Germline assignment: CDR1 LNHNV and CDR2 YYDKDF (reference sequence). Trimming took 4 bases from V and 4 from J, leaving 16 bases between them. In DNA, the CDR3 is TGTGCCACCAGCATCCAAAGATTGGGAGCCTATGGCTACACCTTC. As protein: CATSIQRLGAYGYTF.

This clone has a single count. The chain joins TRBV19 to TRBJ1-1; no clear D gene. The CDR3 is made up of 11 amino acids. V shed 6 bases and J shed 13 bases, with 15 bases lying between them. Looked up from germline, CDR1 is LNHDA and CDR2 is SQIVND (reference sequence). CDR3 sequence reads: CASSGDTLVFF. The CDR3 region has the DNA TGTGCCAGTAGCGGAGATACCCTTGTTTTCTTT. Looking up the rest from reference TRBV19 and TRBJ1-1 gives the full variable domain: DGGITQSPKYLFRKEGQNVTLSCEQNLNHDAMYWYRQDPGQGLRLIYYSQIVNDFQKGDIAEGYSVSREKKESFPLTVTSAQKNPTAFYLCASSGDTLVFFGQGTRLTVV.

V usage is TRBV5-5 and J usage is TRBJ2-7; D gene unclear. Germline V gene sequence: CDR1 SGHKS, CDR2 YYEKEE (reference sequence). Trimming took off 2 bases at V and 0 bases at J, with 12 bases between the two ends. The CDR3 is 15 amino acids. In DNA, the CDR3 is TGTGCCAGCAGCTTACACCGCCCGTTCTCCTACGAGCAGTACTTC. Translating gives CASSLHRPFSYEQYF. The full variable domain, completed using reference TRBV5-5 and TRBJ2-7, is DAGVTQSPTHLIKTRGQQVTLRCSPISGHKSVSWYQQVLGQGPQFIFQYYEKEERGRGNFPDRFSARQFPNYSSELNVNALLLGDSALYLCASSLHRPFSYEQYFGPGTRLTVT.

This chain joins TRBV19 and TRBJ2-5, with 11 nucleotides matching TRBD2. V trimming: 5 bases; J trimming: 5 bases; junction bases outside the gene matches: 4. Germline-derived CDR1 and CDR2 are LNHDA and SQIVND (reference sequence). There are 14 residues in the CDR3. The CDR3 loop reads CASSPASGGETQYF. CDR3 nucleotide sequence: TGTGCCAGTAGTCCAGCTAGCGGGGGGGAGACCCAGTACTTC. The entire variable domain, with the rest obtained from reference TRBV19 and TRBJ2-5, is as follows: DGGITQSPKYLFRKEGQNVTLSCEQNLNHDAMYWYRQDPGQGLRLIYYSQIVNDFQKGDIAEGYSVSREKKESFPLTVTSAQKNPTAFYLCASSPASGGETQYFGPGTRLLVL.

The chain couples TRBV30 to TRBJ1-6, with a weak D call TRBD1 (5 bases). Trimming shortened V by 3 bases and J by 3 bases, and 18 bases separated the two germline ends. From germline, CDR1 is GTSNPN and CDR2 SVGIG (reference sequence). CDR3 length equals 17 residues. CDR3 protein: CAWRYGPGGGYNSPLHF. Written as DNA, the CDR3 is TGTGCCTGGAGGTATGGGCCGGGGGGAGGCTATAATTCACCCCTCCACTTT.

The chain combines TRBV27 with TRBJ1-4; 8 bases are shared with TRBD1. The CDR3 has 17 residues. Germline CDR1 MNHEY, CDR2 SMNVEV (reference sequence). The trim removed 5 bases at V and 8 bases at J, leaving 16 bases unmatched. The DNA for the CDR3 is TGTGCCAGCAGTGTAGATAGGGGTCAGGGGGCGTACGAAAAACTGTTTTTT. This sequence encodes CASSVDRGQGAYEKLFF.

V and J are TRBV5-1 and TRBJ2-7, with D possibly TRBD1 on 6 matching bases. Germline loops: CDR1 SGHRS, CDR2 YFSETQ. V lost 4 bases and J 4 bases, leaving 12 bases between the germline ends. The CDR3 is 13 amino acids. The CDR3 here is CASSGRGRYEQYF. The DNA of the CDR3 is TGCGCCAGCAGCGGCAGGGGCCGGTACGAGCAGTACTTC.

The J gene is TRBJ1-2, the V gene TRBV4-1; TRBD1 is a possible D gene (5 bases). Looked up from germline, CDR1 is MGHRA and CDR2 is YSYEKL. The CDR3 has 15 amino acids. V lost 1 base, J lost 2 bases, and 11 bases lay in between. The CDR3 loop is CASSQVGGGNYGYTF. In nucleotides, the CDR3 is TGCGCCAGCAGCCAAGTTGGGGGGGGAAACTATGGCTACACCTTC.

The CDR3 is CSVAKGADTDTQYF. The CDR3 DNA is TGCAGCGTCGCGAAGGGGGCCGACACAGATACGCAGTATTTT. The rearrangement uses TRBV29-1 and TRBJ2-3; 7 nucleotides match TRBD1. The CDR3 sequence is 14 residues long. V lost 6 bases and J lost 2; bases outside the gene matches: 8. Germline values: CDR1 SQVTM, CDR2 ANQGSEA.

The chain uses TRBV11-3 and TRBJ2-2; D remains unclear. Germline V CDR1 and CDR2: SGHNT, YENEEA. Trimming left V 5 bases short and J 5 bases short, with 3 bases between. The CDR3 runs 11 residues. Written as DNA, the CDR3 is TGTGCCAGCAGCAGGACCGGGGAGCTGTTTTTT. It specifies CASSRTGELFF.

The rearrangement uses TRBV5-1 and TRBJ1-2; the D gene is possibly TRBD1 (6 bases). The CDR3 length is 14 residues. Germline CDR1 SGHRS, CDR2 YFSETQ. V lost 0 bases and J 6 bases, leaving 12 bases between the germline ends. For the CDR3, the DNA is TGCGCCAGCAGCTTGGCCAAGGGGGTTGATGGCTACACCTTC. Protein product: CASSLAKGVDGYTF. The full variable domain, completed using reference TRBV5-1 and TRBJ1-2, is KAGVTQTPRYLIKTRGQQVTLSCSPISGHRSVSWYQQTPGQGLQFLFEYFSETQRNKGNFPGRFSGRQFSNSRSEMNVSTLELGDSALYLCASSLAKGVDGYTFGSGTRLTVV.

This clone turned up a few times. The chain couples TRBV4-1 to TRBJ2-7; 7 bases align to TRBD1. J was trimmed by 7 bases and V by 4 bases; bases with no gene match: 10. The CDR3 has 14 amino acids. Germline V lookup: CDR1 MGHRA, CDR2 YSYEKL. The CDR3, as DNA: TGCGCCAGCAGCCCCCCGACAGGGTCGAGGGAGCAGTACTTC. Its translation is CASSPPTGSREQYF.

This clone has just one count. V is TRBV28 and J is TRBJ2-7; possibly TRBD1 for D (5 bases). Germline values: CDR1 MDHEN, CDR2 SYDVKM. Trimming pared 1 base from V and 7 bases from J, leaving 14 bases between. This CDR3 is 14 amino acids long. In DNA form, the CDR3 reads TGTGCCAGCAGTTTATTAGGGCCCCAGGGAGAGCAGTACTTC. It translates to CASSLLGPQGEQYF.

CDR3 nucleotides: TGTGCCAGCAGCCCGACAGGGGGCTCCTATGGCTACACCTTC. Its translation: CASSPTGGSYGYTF. The V gene is TRBV7-6, the J gene TRBJ1-2; 10 bases align to TRBD1. The CDR3 runs 14 residues. J lost 4 bases, V lost 5 bases, and 4 bases had no gene match. Germline CDR1 SGHVS, CDR2 FNYEAQ.

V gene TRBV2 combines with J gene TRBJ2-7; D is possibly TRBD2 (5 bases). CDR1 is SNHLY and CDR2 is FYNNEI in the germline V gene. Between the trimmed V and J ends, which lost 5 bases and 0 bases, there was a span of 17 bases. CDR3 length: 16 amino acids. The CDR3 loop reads CASSNGWGDSSYEQYF. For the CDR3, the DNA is TGTGCCAGCAGTAATGGTTGGGGAGATAGCTCCTACGAGCAGTACTTC. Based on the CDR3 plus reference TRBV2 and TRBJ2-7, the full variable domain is EPEVTQTPSHQVTQMGQEVILRCVPISNHLYFYWYRQILGQKVEFLVSFYNNEISEKSEIFDDQFSVERPDGSNFTLKIRSTKLEDSAMYFCASSNGWGDSSYEQYFGPGTRLTVT.

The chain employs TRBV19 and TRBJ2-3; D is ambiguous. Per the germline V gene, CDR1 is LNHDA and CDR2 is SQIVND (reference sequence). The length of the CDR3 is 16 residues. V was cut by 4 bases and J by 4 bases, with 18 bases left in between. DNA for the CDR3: TGTGCCAGTAGTAGCAACCGGAAGTCGGTCGCAGATACGCAGTATTTT. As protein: CASSSNRKSVADTQYF. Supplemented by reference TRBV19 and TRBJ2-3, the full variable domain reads DGGITQSPKYLFRKEGQNVTLSCEQNLNHDAMYWYRQDPGQGLRLIYYSQIVNDFQKGDIAEGYSVSREKKESFPLTVTSAQKNPTAFYLCASSSNRKSVADTQYFGPGTRLTVL.

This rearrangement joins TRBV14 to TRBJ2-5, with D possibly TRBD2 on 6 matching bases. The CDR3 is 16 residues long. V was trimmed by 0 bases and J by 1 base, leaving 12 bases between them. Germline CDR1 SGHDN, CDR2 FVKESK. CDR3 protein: CASSQDLSGVQETQYF. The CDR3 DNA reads TGTGCCAGCAGCCAAGATCTTAGCGGAGTCCAAGAGACCCAGTACTTC.

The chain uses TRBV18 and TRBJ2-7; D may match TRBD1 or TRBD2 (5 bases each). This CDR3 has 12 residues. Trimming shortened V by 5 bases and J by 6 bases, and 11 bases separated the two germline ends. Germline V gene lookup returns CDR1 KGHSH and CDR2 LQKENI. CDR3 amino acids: CASSSGASEQYF. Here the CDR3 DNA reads TGTGCCAGCTCATCCGGGGCCTCCGAGCAGTACTTC.

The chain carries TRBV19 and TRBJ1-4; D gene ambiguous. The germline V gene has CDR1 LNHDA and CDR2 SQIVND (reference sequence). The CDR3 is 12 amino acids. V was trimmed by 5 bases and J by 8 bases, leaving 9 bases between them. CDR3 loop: CASSPLGEKLFF. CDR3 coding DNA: TGTGCCAGTAGTCCACTTGGGGAAAAACTGTTTTTT. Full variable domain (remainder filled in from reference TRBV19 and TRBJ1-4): DGGITQSPKYLFRKEGQNVTLSCEQNLNHDAMYWYRQDPGQGLRLIYYSQIVNDFQKGDIAEGYSVSREKKESFPLTVTSAQKNPTAFYLCASSPLGEKLFFGSGTQLSVL.